One sample yielded the 18 T cell receptor beta chains listed below, sequenced in a study of blood T cell repertoires in COVID-19. Assay: immunoSEQ multiplex PCR; the TCRdb copy retains only in-frame clones and omits some. Found here are fewer than 150,000 clones, about 89% of them singletons; the top ten hold just under 30%. The material sequenced was peripheral blood. These receptors all stem from a woman between 70 and 85 years old with acute or convalescent COVID-19.

The CDR3 spells CASSSTSGGLGEQYF. The CDR3 nucleotides are TGTGCCAGCAGCTCGACTAGCGGGGGTCTGGGCGAGCAGTACTTC. The V call is TRBV12-1, the J call TRBJ2-7; TRBD2, the table's D call, lacks a check against the DNA. TRBV12-1 is noted as a pseudogene. The CDR3 extends over 15 amino acids.

V usage is TRBV29-1 and J usage is TRBJ2-7; D possibly corresponds to TRBD1 (6 bases). The ends were cut back, 0 bases at V and 6 bases at J, with 15 bases in the middle. The CDR3 loop spans 14 amino acids. CDR1 SQVTM and CDR2 ANQGSEA come from the germline V gene. The CDR3 is CSVEETGGSREQYF. CDR3 nucleotides: TGCAGCGTTGAAGAGACAGGTGGCTCGCGCGAGCAGTACTTC.

The V call is TRBV7-9, the J call TRBJ1-5; D uncertain. The CDR3 totals 15 residues. V gave up 0 bases and J gave up 5 bases, with 11 bases separating them. Germline CDR1 reads SEHNR; CDR2 reads FQNEAQ (reference sequence). For the CDR3, the DNA is TGTGCCAGCAGCTTAGCCTCCAGAGGAGATCAGCCCCAGCATTTT. Protein: CASSLASRGDQPQHF.

This clone was recorded a few times. V is TRBV5-1 and J is TRBJ2-7; D uncertain. CDR1 is SGHRS, CDR2 YFSETQ, per germline. V lost 0 bases, J lost 1 base, and 8 bases lay in between. CDR3 length: 14 amino acids. The CDR3, as DNA: TGCGCCAGCAGCTTGGGGCCGGGTTCCTACGAGCAGTACTTC. Translated: CASSLGPGSYEQYF.

The chain joins TRBV5-1 to TRBJ2-7, with 7 positions matching TRBD1. Per the germline V gene, CDR1 is SGHRS and CDR2 is YFSETQ. V lost 4 bases, J lost 3 bases, and 13 bases stayed unmatched. The CDR3 is 16 residues long. In DNA form, the CDR3 reads TGCGCCAGCAGCCCAAACCGGGACAGCAAAAACTACGAGCAGTACTTC. Amino acid sequence: CASSPNRDSKNYEQYF.

The V call is TRBV6-1, the J call TRBJ2-3; D is unclear. Trimming pared 7 bases from V and 0 bases from J, leaving 17 bases between. Germline CDR1 reads MNHNS; CDR2 reads SASEGT. This CDR3 comprises 16 residues. CDR3 DNA sequence: TGTGCCAGCAATGAGAATCCTAATCCCAGCACAGATACGCAGTATTTT. This encodes CASNENPNPSTDTQYF.

Here the CDR3 DNA reads TGTGCCAGCAGTGAAAGAGGGGACAGGGGGCGTTCACCCCTCCACTTT. It codes for CASSERGDRGRSPLHF. The V and J genes are TRBV6-1 and TRBJ1-6; TRBD1 matches 12 bases. V trimming: 2 bases; J trimming: 9 bases; junction bases outside the gene matches: 5. Germline-derived CDR1 and CDR2 are MNHNS and SASEGT. The CDR3 length is 16 residues.

The rearrangement joins TRBV28 to TRBJ1-5; 7 bases agree with TRBD1. The CDR3 loop spans 14 amino acids. Unmatched junction bases numbered 3, after V lost 3 bases and J lost 4 bases. From germline, CDR1 is MDHEN and CDR2 SYDVKM. CDR3 sequence: CASSLQQGNQPQHF. CDR3 nucleotides: TGTGCCAGCAGTTTGCAACAGGGGAATCAGCCCCAGCATTTT.

The rearrangement links TRBV29-1 to TRBJ1-2, with D perhaps TRBD1 (6 bases). Germline V gene sequence: CDR1 SQVTM, CDR2 ANQGSEA. The CDR3 is 11 residues long. V was cut by 4 bases and J by 6 bases, with 9 bases left in between. Written as DNA, the CDR3 is TGCAGCGTTGTACAGGGCCATGGCTACACCTTC. Translation gives CSVVQGHGYTF. Using reference TRBV29-1 and TRBJ1-2 for the parts outside the CDR3, the full variable domain is SAVISQKPSRDICQRGTSLTIQCQVDSQVTMMFWYRQQPGQSLTLIATANQGSEATYESGFVIDKFPISRPNLTFSTLTVSNMSPEDSSIYLCSVVQGHGYTFGSGTRLTVV.

The chain carries TRBV2 and TRBJ2-1, with D tentatively TRBD2 (6 bases). Trimming took off 6 bases at V and 8 bases at J, with 23 bases between the two ends. The CDR3 has 16 amino acids. Germline V gene data show CDR1 as SNHLY and CDR2 as FYNNEI. CDR3 in amino acids: CASSALPGLLSDEQFF. CDR3 DNA: TGTGCCAGCAGCGCCTTACCGGGACTCCTTAGCGATGAGCAGTTCTTC.

This sequence joins TRBV10-1 and TRBJ1-1; D possibly corresponds to TRBD1 (6 bases). The length of the CDR3 is 13 residues. The V and J ends lost 1 base and 7 bases respectively, with 10 bases between them. Germline V gene sequence: CDR1 WNHNN, CDR2 SYGVQD (reference sequence). The CDR3: CASSELGALEAFF. The CDR3 region has the DNA TGCGCCAGCAGTGAGTTGGGGGCCCTTGAAGCTTTCTTT.

CDR3 nucleotides: TGTGCCAGTAGTTATGGGGCGCTTGGTTTGCACTATGGCTACACCTTC. This sequence encodes CASSYGALGLHYGYTF. The chain joins TRBV19 to TRBJ1-2, with a tentative D call TRBD1 (5 bases). The CDR3 spans 16 residues. The V end was cut by 5 bases, the J end by 3 bases, with 19 bases between. Germline CDR1 and CDR2: LNHDA and SQIVND (reference sequence).

The V gene is TRBV3-1 (or the pseudogene TRBV3-2), the J gene TRBJ1-1; 9 nucleotides line up with TRBD1. In germline, CDR1 is LGHDT, CDR2 YNNKEL (reference sequence). The trim removed 1 base at V and 1 base at J, leaving 1 base unmatched. The CDR3 is 15 residues long. DNA of the CDR3: TGTGCCAGCAGCCAAGCGGGACAGGGGAACACTGAAGCTTTCTTT. Its protein product is CASSQAGQGNTEAFF.

This rearrangement joins TRBV6-5 to TRBJ1-5, with D maybe TRBD1 (6 bases). The CDR3 contains 14 residues. CDR1 is MNHEY and CDR2 is SVGAGI in the germline V gene. The ends were cut back, 8 bases at V and 6 bases at J, with 17 bases in the middle. The DNA of the CDR3 is TGTGCCAGCCGAACAGGGTATGGCAGTCAGCCCCAGCATTTT. Protein sequence: CASRTGYGSQPQHF.

The chain employs TRBV19 and TRBJ2-2; D is unresolved. The CDR3 contains 16 residues. Germline values: CDR1 LNHDA, CDR2 SQIVND (reference sequence). V was clipped by 3 bases and J by 0 bases, with 11 bases between them. This chain's CDR3 is CASSIGTVANTGELFF. DNA for the CDR3: TGTGCCAGTAGTATTGGAACAGTGGCGAACACCGGGGAGCTGTTTTTT.

The genes are TRBV15 and TRBJ2-5; TRBD1 agrees at 11 bases. The CDR3 sequence is 18 residues long. With 3 bases clipped from V and 2 bases from J, the junction kept 11 bases outside the gene matches. Germline V lookup: CDR1 LNHNV, CDR2 YYDKDF (reference sequence). CDR3 nucleotide sequence: TGTGCCACCAGCAGCTACCCTTCGGGACAGGGGGATCAAGAGACCCAGTACTTC. Its protein is CATSSYPSGQGDQETQYF.

The CDR3 DNA follows: TGTGCCAGCAGGGCAGACACAGGGAGGGACAATGAGCAGTTCTTC. Encoded protein: CASRADTGRDNEQFF. The chain couples TRBV6-5 to TRBJ2-1; a possible D gene is TRBD2 (7 bases). V was clipped by 6 bases and J by 5 bases, with 17 bases between them. Germline assignment: CDR1 MNHEY and CDR2 SVGAGI. This CDR3 has 15 residues.

This clone was counted once. The chain combines TRBV3-1 (or the pseudogene TRBV3-2) with TRBJ2-3, with D perhaps matching TRBD2 (6 bases). Germline lookup yields CDR1 LGHDT and CDR2 YNNKEL (reference sequence). Trimming took off 6 bases at V and 3 bases at J, with 13 bases between the two ends. There are 14 residues in the CDR3. CDR3 bases: TGTGCCAGCAGTGGGACTGGGGGGACAGATACGCAGTATTTT. Amino acids: CASSGTGGTDTQYF.